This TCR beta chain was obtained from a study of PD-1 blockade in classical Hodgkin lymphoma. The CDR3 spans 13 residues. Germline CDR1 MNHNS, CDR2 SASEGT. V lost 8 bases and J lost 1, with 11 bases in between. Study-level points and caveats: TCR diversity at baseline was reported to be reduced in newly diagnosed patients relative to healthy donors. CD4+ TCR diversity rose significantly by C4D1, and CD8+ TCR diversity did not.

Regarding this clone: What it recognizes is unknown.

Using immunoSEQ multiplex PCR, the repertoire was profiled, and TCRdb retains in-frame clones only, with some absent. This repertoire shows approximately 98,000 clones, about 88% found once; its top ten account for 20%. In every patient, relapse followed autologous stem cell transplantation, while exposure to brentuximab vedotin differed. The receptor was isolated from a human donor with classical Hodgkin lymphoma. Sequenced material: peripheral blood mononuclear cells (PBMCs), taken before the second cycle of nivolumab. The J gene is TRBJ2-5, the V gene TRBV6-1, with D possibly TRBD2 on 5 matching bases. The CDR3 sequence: CASRTPLQETQYF. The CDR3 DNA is TGTGCCAGCCGGACTCCCCTCCAAGAGACCCAGTACTTC.